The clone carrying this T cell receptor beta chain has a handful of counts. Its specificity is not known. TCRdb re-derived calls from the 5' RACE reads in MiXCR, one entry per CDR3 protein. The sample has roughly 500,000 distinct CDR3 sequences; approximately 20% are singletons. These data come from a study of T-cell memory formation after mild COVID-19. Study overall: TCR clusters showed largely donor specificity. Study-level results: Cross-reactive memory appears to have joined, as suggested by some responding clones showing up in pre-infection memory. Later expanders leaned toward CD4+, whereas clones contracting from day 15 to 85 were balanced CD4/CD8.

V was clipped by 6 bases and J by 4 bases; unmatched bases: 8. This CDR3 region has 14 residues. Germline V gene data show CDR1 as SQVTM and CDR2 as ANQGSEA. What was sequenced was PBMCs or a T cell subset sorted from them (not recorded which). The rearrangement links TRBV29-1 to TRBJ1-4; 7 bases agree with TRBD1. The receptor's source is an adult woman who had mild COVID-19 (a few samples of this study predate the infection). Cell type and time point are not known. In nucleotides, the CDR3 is TGCAGCGTCCTGACAGGGTTGAATAATGAAAAACTGTTTTTT. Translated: CSVLTGLNNEKLFF.